The 4 T cell receptor beta chains listed next were all sequenced from one sample in a study of siplizumab effects on memory and regulatory T cells. This table comes from immunoSEQ multiplex PCR, and its TCRdb copy is limited to in-frame clones, with some not included. The sample lists 70,000 to 100,000 clones, approximately 96% occurring once. Sequenced input: naive CD4+ T cells sorted from blood. The origin of the receptors is a human donor in good health.

The V gene is TRBV27, the J gene TRBJ1-6; 8 nucleotides line up with TRBD1. The V gene end was trimmed by 4 bases and the J gene end by 7 bases; junction bases not matched to a gene: 9. This CDR3 region has 16 residues. Germline V gene data show CDR1 as MNHEY and CDR2 as SMNVEV (reference sequence). CDR3 in amino acids: CASSYGQGARNSPLHF. Written as DNA, the CDR3 is TGTGCCAGCAGTTATGGACAGGGCGCAAGAAATTCACCCCTCCACTTT.

This chain connects TRBV5-4 to TRBJ2-6, with a weak D call TRBD2 (5 bases). CDR3 size: 19 residues. Trimming took 0 bases from V and 0 from J, leaving 16 bases between them. CDR1 and CDR2 from the germline V gene are SGHNT and YYREEE (reference sequence). DNA of the CDR3: TGTGCCAGCAGCTTGGATTCGTGGACGGGAAGCTCTGGGGCCAACGTCCTGACTTTC. This translates into CASSLDSWTGSSGANVLTF.

This clone showed up just once. The chain is built from TRBV5-1 and TRBJ1-2; D remains ambiguous. The CDR3 spans 14 residues. Trimming took off 2 bases at V and 5 bases at J, with 13 bases between the two ends. In germline, CDR1 is SGHRS, CDR2 YFSETQ. The CDR3 loop is CASSFSGPPYGYTF. CDR3 DNA sequence: TGCGCCAGCAGCTTCTCTGGACCACCTTATGGCTACACCTTC.

The chain joins TRBV27 to TRBJ1-2; D possibly corresponds to TRBD1 (6 bases). Trimming shortened V by 2 bases and J by 3 bases, and 7 bases separated the two germline ends. The CDR3 loop spans 13 amino acids. The germline gives CDR1 MNHEY, CDR2 SMNVEV (reference sequence). This CDR3 reads CASSLRGDYGYTF. The CDR3 coding sequence is TGTGCCAGCAGTTTAAGGGGGGACTATGGCTACACCTTC.